This TCR beta chain was recovered during a study of T cells in Graves' hyperthyroidism and ophthalmopathy. Study results and limitations: Most expanded thyroid clonotypes above 0.001 recurred in blood.

This clonotype was counted at least ten times. Its antigen remains unidentified. Amplification of TCR beta CDR3 regions used RNA as the template. A set of HTBI primers served as the primers for a first-round RT-PCR of the TCR CDR3. TCRdb used MiXCR to reprocess the multiplex PCR reads, holding one entry per CDR3 protein. The sample shows about 420,000 distinct CDR3 sequences, around 16% of them seen only once. The V gene end was trimmed by 5 bases and the J gene end by 0 bases; junction bases not matched to a gene: 3. Germline V lookup: CDR1 SNHLY, CDR2 FYNNEI. The CDR3 is 14 residues long. J is TRBJ1-2 and V is TRBV2, with 7 bases that match TRBD1. The sample comprised blood. The receptor was isolated from a woman aged 18-30 years with Graves' hyperthyroidism. In DNA form, the CDR3 reads TGTGCCAGCAGTAGGCAGGGGGCTAACTATGGCTACACCTTC. The encoded protein is CASSRQGANYGYTF.